This T cell receptor beta chain was obtained from a study of PD-L1 blockade in urothelial cancer. Turning to the study itself: Prior chemotherapy regimens per patient numbered 0 to 3. Study outcomes and limitations: Below-median TCR clonality that was measured in pretreatment blood predicted better survival.

V lost 0 bases to trimming and J lost 9 bases; unmatched junction nucleotides: 6. This CDR3 contains 15 residues. Germline V lookup: CDR1 MGHRA, CDR2 YSYEKL. About this clone itself: Its antigen remains unknown.

The protocol was immunoSEQ multiplex PCR, while the TCRdb copy is restricted to in-frame clones and leaves out a portion. There are under 120,000 clones in the sample; approximately 85% occur only once, and 2% to 2.5% lies in the top ten. Patients in the study were battling locally advanced or metastatic urothelial carcinoma. Per patient, between 1 and 8 samples were collected at pretreatment and on-treatment time points. The chain employs TRBV4-1 and TRBJ2-1; 9 bases align to TRBD1. This TCR was sampled from a man aged 50 to 60 with urothelial cancer. The sample in question was PBMCs, obtained around atezolizumab (anti-PD-L1) treatment. For the CDR3, the DNA is TGCGCCAGCAGCCAAGACGGGACAGGGTCAGGTGAGCAGTTCTTC. Protein product: CASSQDGTGSGEQFF.